This T cell receptor beta chain was captured by sequencing in a study of beta chain features in type 1 diabetes. There are 14 residues in the CDR3. Germline V gene sequence: CDR1 SGHTA, CDR2 FQGNSA. V lost 5 bases and J 6 bases, leaving 14 bases between the germline ends. Sequenced material consisted of expressed TCRB transcripts (all of the isolated RNA was reverse transcribed). Produced via immunoSEQ multiplex PCR; TCRdb's table is partial and in-frame only. The repertoire holds under 90,000 clones, under 35% seen once, with over 0.4% in the top ten. This clone has only a few counts. The chain employs TRBV7-2 and TRBJ2-1; D gene uncertain. The receptor was derived from a young woman in good health. Input material: stem cell memory CD4+ T cells from blood. In DNA form, the CDR3 reads TGTGCCAGCAGCCCACCTCCCTCGCGCAATGAGCAGTTCTTC. Translation: CASSPPPSRNEQFF.